A selection of T cell receptor beta chains follows, all from one sample in a study of T cells in Graves' hyperthyroidism and ophthalmopathy. Each CDR3 protein gets one entry after TCRdb re-called the multiplex PCR reads with MiXCR. The sample shows a few hundred thousand distinct CDR3 sequences, 15% to 17% of them seen only once. Sequencing used blood. Receptors were obtained from a woman in her 30s with Graves' hyperthyroidism. The CDR3 runs from the conserved cysteine through the conserved F or W. Each record gives: J gene, D gene, clone size, V gene, CDR3 protein, CDR3 DNA. The D gene is left open where the match is weak. The size field is filled for only some rows; it gives once, few, many or a size class.

TRBJ1-2 | NA | many | TRBV12-5 | CASGFSNYGYTF | TGTGCTAGTGGTTTCAGTAACTATGGCTACACCTTC
TRBJ2-5 | TRBD2 | many | TRBV7-9 | CASSRTSGTSWTQYF | TGTGCCAGCAGCCGGACTAGCGGGACGTCCTGGACCCAGTACTTC
TRBJ1-2 | NA | many | TRBV12-3/TRBV12-4 | CASSFRVEDRWGFRWDGYTF | TGTGCCAGCAGTTTCCGGGTTGAGGACAGATGGGGATTTCGGTGGGATGGCTACACCTTC
TRBJ2-7 | TRBD2 | NA | TRBV27 | CASSLGLAGVTEQYF | TGTGCCAGCAGTTTGGGACTAGCGGGAGTGACCGAGCAGTACTTC
TRBJ1-1 | NA | NA | TRBV24-1 | CAARDTPTCLNTEAFF | TGTGCCGCCAGGGATACACCGACATGCCTGAACACTGAAGCTTTCTTT
TRBJ2-3 | TRBD2 | many | TRBV29-1 | CSVEDPGLAAVVAQYF | TGCAGCGTTGAAGATCCAGGACTAGCGGCCGTAGTCGCGCAGTATTTT
TRBJ2-7 | TRBD1 | many | TRBV27 | CASSSTGGASYEQYF | TGTGCCAGCAGTTCCACAGGGGGCGCGTCCTACGAGCAGTACTTC
TRBJ1-5 | NA | few | TRBV7-9 | CASSKGGEENQPQHF | TGTGCCAGCAGCAAAGGAGGTGAGGAGAATCAGCCCCAGCATTTT
TRBJ2-5 | NA | few | TRBV29-1 | CSVIGGGTQYF | TGCAGCGTTATCGGTGGCGGGACCCAGTACTTC
TRBJ2-3 | TRBD2 | many | TRBV6-1 | CASSKATSGRRADTQYF | TGTGCCAGCAGTAAGGCCACTAGCGGGAGAAGGGCAGATACGCAGTATTTT
TRBJ2-7 | NA | many | TRBV12-3/TRBV12-4 | CATKLDLGREQYF | TGTGCCACCAAACTAGATCTTGGTCGCGAGCAGTACTTC
TRBJ2-1 | TRBD2 | many | TRBV27 | CASSYLAVGSYNEQFF | TGTGCCAGCAGTTACCTAGCGGTGGGCTCCTACAATGAGCAGTTCTTC
TRBJ1-1 | NA | many | TRBV30 | CAWSRGIGNTEAFF | TGTGCCTGGAGTAGGGGGATCGGGAACACTGAAGCTTTCTTT
TRBJ2-2 | NA | many | TRBV29-1 | CSVEGNTGELFF | TGCAGCGTTGAGGGTAACACCGGGGAGCTGTTTTTT
TRBJ2-7 | NA | few | TRBV4-2 | CASSQGRGAEQYF | TGTGCCAGCAGCCAAGGTCGGGGGGCCGAGCAGTACTTC
TRBJ2-4 | NA | many | TRBV28 | CASSSPGRLAKNIQYF | TGTGCCAGCAGTTCCCCGGGACGGCTAGCCAAAAACATTCAGTACTTC
TRBJ2-5 | TRBD1 | few | TRBV15 | CATSREKGAVGTQYF | TGTGCCACCAGCAGAGAAAAGGGGGCGGTCGGGACCCAGTACTTC
TRBJ1-1 | TRBD1 | few | TRBV25-1 | CASSEGTATEAFF | TGTGCCAGCAGTGAAGGGACAGCCACTGAAGCTTTCTTT
TRBJ2-5 | TRBD1 | few | TRBV30 | CAWSVRDRGFQETQYF | TGTGCCTGGAGTGTAAGGGACAGGGGGTTCCAAGAGACCCAGTACTTC
TRBJ2-7 | TRBD2 | many | TRBV30 | CAWSSKLAGAHEQYF | TGTGCCTGGAGTAGCAAATTGGCGGGAGCCCACGAGCAGTACTTC
TRBJ2-3 | NA | few | TRBV7-9 | CASRPRAGDTDTQYF | TGTGCCAGCAGACCTAGGGCAGGGGACACAGATACGCAGTATTTT
TRBJ2-7 | NA | many | TRBV6-5 | CASSYLGGSYEQYF | TGTGCCAGCAGTTACCTTGGCGGTTCCTACGAGCAGTACTTC
TRBJ2-7 | TRBD2 | many | TRBV2 | CASGVPVRDYAGVHEQYF | TGTGCCAGCGGAGTCCCTGTCCGAGACTACGCGGGAGTCCACGAGCAGTACTTC
TRBJ2-2 | TRBD2 | NA | TRBV27 | CASSYTSGRPGGLFF | TGTGCCAGCAGTTATACTAGCGGGAGACCCGGGGGGCTGTTTTTT
TRBJ1-5 | NA | few | TRBV20-1 | CSARGRGSVRPNQPQHF | TGCAGTGCTAGAGGGCGAGGCAGCGTAAGACCAAATCAGCCCCAGCATTTT
TRBJ2-5 | NA | many | TRBV11-1 | CASSHVKQETQYF | TGTGCCAGCAGCCACGTCAAACAAGAGACCCAGTACTTC
TRBJ2-3 | NA | many | TRBV13 | CASSYWGSSTDTQYF | TGTGCCAGCAGCTATTGGGGGAGCAGCACAGATACGCAGTATTTT
TRBJ1-1 | TRBD1 | many | TRBV7-9 | CASSSGSYRGPLNTEAFF | TGTGCCAGCAGCTCTGGAAGTTACAGGGGCCCACTGAACACTGAAGCTTTCTTT
TRBJ2-2 | NA | many | TRBV11-2 | CASSTIRSGELFF | TGTGCCAGCAGCACAATACGGTCCGGGGAGCTGTTTTTT
TRBJ1-1 | NA | many | TRBV20-1 | CSARDGGSDTEAFF | TGCAGTGCTAGAGATGGAGGGAGCGACACTGAAGCTTTCTTT
TRBJ1-1 | NA | NA | TRBV7-2 | CASSLALRGTEAFF | TGTGCCAGCAGCTTAGCGCTCAGGGGCACTGAAGCTTTCTTT
TRBJ2-3 | NA | NA | TRBV9 | CASSPHRTLSDTQYF | TGTGCCAGCAGCCCCCACCGGACATTATCAGATACGCAGTATTTT
TRBJ2-7 | NA | few | TRBV3-1 | CASSQVPGPNYEQYF | TGTGCCAGCAGCCAAGTTCCGGGACCCAACTACGAGCAGTACTTC
TRBJ2-1 | NA | many | TRBV5-1 | CASSLSGPYNEQFF | TGTGCCAGCAGTTTATCCGGACCCTACAATGAGCAGTTCTTC
TRBJ1-5 | NA | few | TRBV19 | CASSIDREQGYSNQPQHF | TGTGCCAGTAGTATAGATCGGGAACAGGGCTATAGCAATCAGCCCCAGCATTTT